The 27 T cell receptor beta chains given below trace back to one sample, sequenced in a study of spatial heterogeneity in lung cancer (dated by TCRdb to between 2019 and 2020). According to the study, the label for this sample's time point signals: sample taken at primary tumor resection. For TCR sequencing, whole RNA was extracted from tumor and nontumor lung tissue, or from cryopreserved PBMC samples, and no cell sorting was done. Library generation was performed with 5' RACE. Sequenced using a NextSeq 500. TCRdb handled the public reads itself, with Q25 trimming in fastp and clone calling in MiXCR, and kept productive beta chains. All rows with the same CDR3 protein become a single entry with the most common DNA and genes. For this sample the table gives under 11,000 distinct CDR3 sequences, of which around 3.9% were detected only once. Clones ranked in the top ten supply 6% to 9.5% of the sample.

Sequencing used normal lung tissue next to the tumor, obtained at surgery. The receptors derive from a male donor with early-stage non-small cell lung cancer.

This clonotype was counted at least ten times. This beta chain is off target for a library built for alpha chains, so its abundance means little. The V gene is TRBV13, the J gene TRBJ2-3; D ambiguous. This CDR3 spans 11 amino acids. In germline, CDR1 is PRHDT, CDR2 FYEKMQ (reference sequence). The ends were cut back, 6 bases at V and 3 bases at J, with 4 bases in the middle. CDR3 region: CASRFTDTQYF. Written as DNA, the CDR3 is TGTGCCAGCAGATTTACAGATACGCAGTATTTT.

This clonotype was seen at least ten times. This beta chain is an off-target read within a library intended for alpha chains, so its frequency means little. The rearrangement joins TRBV20-1 to TRBJ2-7; TRBD2 matches at 8 bases. There are 14 residues in the CDR3. Germline values: CDR1 DFQATT, CDR2 SNEGSKA (reference sequence). V lost 0 bases and J lost 4; bases outside the gene matches: 5. CDR3 protein: CSARDVTGGYEQYF. The CDR3 bases are TGCAGTGCTAGAGATGTAACGGGAGGGTACGAGCAGTACTTC.

About this clonotype itself: This sequence may be a read error, since a much larger clone differs from it by one base. The library was built for alpha chains, so this beta chain is an off-target read and its size means little. V is TRBV20-1 and J is TRBJ1-5; D is perhaps TRBD1 (5 bases). There are 14 residues in the CDR3. Germline lookup yields CDR1 DFQATT and CDR2 SNEGSKA (reference sequence). V lost 3 bases, J lost 3 bases, and 12 bases lay in between. CDR3 region: CSASARQTNQPQHF. CDR3 sequence (DNA): TGCAGTGCTAGTGCACGACAGACCAATCAGCCCCAGCATTTT.

At least ten counts were recorded for this clonotype. A library made for alpha chains picked up this beta chain off target, so its size means little. The CDR3 spells CASSARQDTEAFF. Here the CDR3 DNA reads TGTGCCAGCAGCGCTCGACAGGACACTGAAGCTTTCTTT. The rearrangement links TRBV7-9 to TRBJ1-1, with D tentatively TRBD1 (6 bases). V was shortened by 5 bases and J by 3 bases, with 10 bases between the two germline ends. The CDR3 covers 13 residues. Germline CDR1 reads SEHNR; CDR2 reads FQNEAQ (reference sequence).

Judged by abundance, this clonotype is medium-sized (0.01 to 0.1%). Since the library was made to target alpha chains, this beta chain is a stray read and its abundance is not meaningful. The chain uses TRBV20-1 and TRBJ2-1; 11 positions match TRBD2. V shed 6 bases, J shed 1 base, and the junction held 8 bases outside the gene matches. This CDR3 has 16 residues. Germline values: CDR1 DFQATT, CDR2 SNEGSKA (reference sequence). The CDR3 is CSAQTSGVGSYNEQFF. In DNA form, the CDR3 reads TGCAGTGCACAGACTAGCGGGGTAGGATCCTACAATGAGCAGTTCTTC.

This clonotype was detected a few times. Since the library was made to target alpha chains, this beta chain is a stray read and its abundance is not meaningful. The chain has TRBV6-1 and TRBJ1-2, with D maybe TRBD1 (5 bases). Germline V lookup: CDR1 MNHNS, CDR2 SASEGT. The CDR3 extends over 13 amino acids. Between the trimmed V and J ends, which lost 9 bases and 8 bases, there was a span of 19 bases. CDR3 in amino acids: CASKTGAGGGYTF. The CDR3 DNA is TGTGCCAGTAAGACCGGGGCCGGAGGGGGCTACACCTTC.

As for this clonotype: The size of this beta chain means little, since it is a stray read in a library made for alpha chains. The J gene is TRBJ2-4, the V gene TRBV5-1, with TRBD2 identical over 14 bases. Germline trimming cut 4 bases from V and 1 base from J; bases unmatched to any gene: 19. Germline assignment: CDR1 SGHRS and CDR2 YFSETQ. The CDR3 spans 22 residues. CDR3 DNA sequence: TGCGCCAGCAGCGTAAACCCGGGACTAGCGGGAGCGATTTCCGCGGCCAAAAACATTCAGTACTTC. As protein: CASSVNPGLAGAISAAKNIQYF.

This clonotype is deemed medium-sized. This beta chain turned up in a library designed for alpha chains; as an off-target read, its abundance says little. This rearrangement joins TRBV7-9 to TRBJ2-2; perhaps TRBD1 as D (5 bases). V lost 5 bases, J lost 2 bases, and 21 bases lay in between. This CDR3 comprises 18 residues. Germline V gene data show CDR1 as SEHNR and CDR2 as FQNEAQ (reference sequence). CDR3 region: CASSPGLRGHTNTGELFF. The CDR3 bases are TGTGCCAGCAGCCCCGGGTTGAGAGGACACACCAACACCGGGGAGCTGTTTTTT.

This clonotype was seen repeatedly, ten times or more. Since the library was made to target alpha chains, this beta chain is a stray read and its abundance is not meaningful. The gene calls are TRBV7-2 and TRBJ2-3, with D perhaps matching TRBD1 (6 bases). Trimming stripped 1 base from V and 2 bases from J, with 10 bases between. CDR1 is SGHTA, CDR2 FQGNSA, per germline. This CDR3 region has 15 residues. The CDR3 here is CASSLVRGSTDTQYF. The CDR3 DNA sequence: TGTGCCAGCAGCTTAGTAAGGGGGTCCACAGATACGCAGTATTTT.

This clonotype was seen ten or more times. This beta chain appears as a stray read in a library generated for alpha chains; its size is not informative. The chain uses TRBV11-2 and TRBJ2-2, with D hard to call. CDR3 length: 14 residues. Trimming stripped 2 bases from V and 5 bases from J, with 9 bases between. From germline, CDR1 is SGHAT and CDR2 FQNNGV. Here the CDR3 reads CASSLTRRTGELFF. CDR3 bases: TGTGCCAGCAGCTTAACAAGAAGAACCGGGGAGCTGTTTTTT.

Many counts were recorded for this clonotype. Found in a library prepared for alpha chains, this beta chain is an off-target read, and its abundance has little meaning. This chain uses TRBV30 with TRBJ1-1; the D is unclear. Germline CDR1 reads GTSNPN; CDR2 reads SVGIG (reference sequence). Trimming removed 4 bases from V and 4 bases from J, with 10 bases in between. The CDR3 totals 12 residues. The CDR3 DNA follows: TGTGCCTGGACCCCTGTGAGCACTGAAGCTTTCTTT. Its protein is CAWTPVSTEAFF.

In its sample, this clonotype ranks as medium-sized. This beta chain lies outside the target of a library built for alpha chains; its clone size means little. This chain joins TRBV5-1 and TRBJ2-3, with no clear D. CDR1 and CDR2 (germline): SGHRS, YFSETQ. The CDR3 loop spans 11 amino acids. V lost 5 bases to trimming and J lost 6 bases, with 7 bases between them. CDR3 residues: CASSQSDTQYF. Written as DNA, the CDR3 is TGCGCCAGCAGTCAGTCGGATACGCAGTATTTT.

This clonotype is labeled medium-sized. Since it is a stray read in a library aimed at alpha chains, this beta chain has a size that is not meaningful. This chain uses TRBV29-1 with TRBJ2-7; TRBD2 agrees at 9 bases. CDR1 is SQVTM, CDR2 ANQGSEA, per germline. The CDR3 is made up of 15 amino acids. With V trimmed by 3 bases and J by 2 bases, 8 bases remained unmatched. The CDR3 loop reads CSVDGSGSDPYEQYF. For the CDR3, the DNA is TGCAGCGTTGACGGTAGCGGGAGCGATCCCTACGAGCAGTACTTC.

Sample share makes this clonotype medium-sized. Found in a library prepared for alpha chains, this beta chain is an off-target read, and its abundance has little meaning. V gene TRBV29-1 combines with J gene TRBJ2-3; D not resolved. The CDR3 loop spans 14 amino acids. CDR1 and CDR2 (germline): SQVTM, ANQGSEA. V was cut by 4 bases and J by 3 bases, with 14 bases left in between. Here the CDR3 reads CSVAKGFRTDTQYF. DNA for the CDR3: TGCAGCGTTGCGAAGGGTTTCAGGACAGATACGCAGTATTTT.

This clonotype is judged medium-sized. This beta chain lies outside the target of a library built for alpha chains; its clone size means little. The chain employs TRBV28 and TRBJ2-7; 11 nucleotides agree with TRBD1. J lost 4 bases, V lost 8 bases, and 7 bases had no gene match. The length of the CDR3 is 14 residues. Germline lookup yields CDR1 MDHEN and CDR2 SYDVKM. CDR3 nucleotides: TGTGCCAGCGAATCAGGGACAGGGGGATACGAGCAGTACTTC. Encoded protein: CASESGTGGYEQYF.

This clonotype is labeled medium-sized (0.01 to 0.1%). As an off-target read in a library built for alpha chains, this beta chain has a frequency of little significance. J is TRBJ1-2 and V is TRBV6-1; D uncertain. The CDR3 runs to 16 residues. Trimming shortened V by 5 bases and J by 0 bases, and 16 bases separated the two germline ends. Germline-derived CDR1 and CDR2 are MNHNS and SASEGT. The CDR3 bases are TGTGCCAGCAGTTATGCGGGAGGGAAATCTAACTATGGCTACACCTTC. Protein product: CASSYAGGKSNYGYTF.

This clonotype was counted at least ten times. With the library built for alpha chains, this beta chain is off target and its frequency is not meaningful. The chain recombines TRBV7-2 with TRBJ1-6; D ambiguous. CDR1 SGHTA and CDR2 FQGNSA come from the germline V gene. With 1 base removed from V and 0 bases from J, the gap between germline ends came to 4 bases. The CDR3 sequence is 15 residues long. CDR3: CASSLESSYNSPLHF. The CDR3 bases are TGTGCCAGCAGCTTAGAAAGCTCCTATAATTCACCCCTCCACTTT.

This clonotype showed up many times. This beta chain is off target for a library built for alpha chains, so its abundance means little. The CDR3 DNA reads as TGTGCCAGCAGTGGTCGGCTGGGGGCGAGGGATACGCAGTATTTT. As protein: CASSGRLGARDTQYF. The chain is built from TRBV6-1 and TRBJ2-3; D might be TRBD1 (6 bases). Germline lookup yields CDR1 MNHNS and CDR2 SASEGT. V lost 4 bases and J 6 bases, leaving 17 bases between the germline ends. The CDR3 spans 15 residues.

This clonotype was seen at least ten times. For a library built for alpha chains, this beta chain is a stray read; little rests on its size. The chain carries TRBV7-9 and TRBJ2-5, with a tentative D call TRBD1 (6 bases). V lost 3 bases and J 4 bases, leaving 6 bases between the germline ends. Looked up from germline, CDR1 is SEHNR and CDR2 is FQNEAQ (reference sequence). The CDR3 sequence is 12 residues long. The CDR3 loop reads CASSFRGETQYF. The CDR3 region has the DNA TGTGCCAGCAGCTTCAGGGGAGAGACCCAGTACTTC.

This clonotype appeared many times. For a library built for alpha chains, this beta chain is a stray read; little rests on its size. V gene TRBV9 combines with J gene TRBJ2-1, with TRBD2 matching 9 bases. Germline loops: CDR1 SGDLS, CDR2 YYNGEE. V shed 7 bases and J 5 bases; nucleotides not matched to a gene: 10. This CDR3 spans 15 amino acids. CDR3 loop: CASGRSGGPNNEQFF. The CDR3 DNA is TGTGCCAGCGGCCGAAGCGGGGGGCCCAACAATGAGCAGTTCTTC.

This clonotype is categorized as medium-sized. With the library built for alpha chains, this beta chain is off target and its frequency is not meaningful. The chain carries TRBV29-1 and TRBJ1-1, with a tentative D call TRBD1 (5 bases). Germline CDR1 SQVTM, CDR2 ANQGSEA. V lost 8 bases to trimming and J lost 4 bases, with 17 bases between them. This CDR3 is 13 amino acids long. The CDR3 region is CSLQLGGSTEAFF. The CDR3, as DNA: TGCAGCCTGCAACTCGGGGGAAGCACTGAAGCTTTCTTT.

This clonotype was detected ten times or more. The library was prepared for alpha chains; this beta chain is a stray read, so its frequency means little. This rearrangement joins TRBV27 to TRBJ2-7, with 10 bases identical to TRBD1. This CDR3 is 14 amino acids long. V was clipped by 10 bases and J by 5 bases; unmatched bases: 11. CDR1 MNHEY and CDR2 SMNVEV come from the germline V gene (reference sequence). The CDR3 is CATRTGQGINEQYF. The CDR3 DNA reads as TGTGCCACTAGGACGGGACAGGGGATCAACGAGCAGTACTTC.

This clonotype was counted many times. Little can be read into the size of this beta chain, an off-target read in a library designed for alpha chains. The chain joins TRBV29-1 to TRBJ2-3; a weak D match, TRBD1 (5 bases). The ends were cut back, 5 bases at V and 6 bases at J, with 9 bases in the middle. Germline V lookup: CDR1 SQVTM, CDR2 ANQGSEA. The CDR3 covers 11 residues. The CDR3 here is CSVQGSDTQYF. The CDR3, as DNA: TGCAGCGTTCAGGGTTCCGATACGCAGTATTTT.

By share, this clonotype counts as medium-sized. In a library made to pick up alpha chains, this beta chain is a stray read with a size that means little. V usage is TRBV5-7 and J usage is TRBJ1-1; no definite D call. TRBV5-7 is reported as an ORF; its role is uncertain. V was shortened by 4 bases and J by 0 bases, with 19 bases between the two germline ends. The CDR3 is made up of 17 amino acids. CDR3 sequence: CASSITLRNHMNTEAFF. In DNA form, the CDR3 reads TGTGCCAGCAGCATAACCTTACGGAATCATATGAACACTGAAGCTTTCTTT.

This clonotype was detected ten times or more. Because the library targeted alpha chains, this beta chain is an off-target read whose size means little. This rearrangement joins TRBV7-9 to TRBJ2-1; D possibly corresponds to TRBD2 (5 bases). Germline assignment: CDR1 SEHNR and CDR2 FQNEAQ (reference sequence). V was clipped by 8 bases and J by 4 bases, with 9 bases between them. The CDR3 is made up of 12 amino acids. As DNA, the CDR3 is TGTGCCAGCGGGGAGTTATACAATGAGCAGTTCTTC. Residues: CASGELYNEQFF.

This clonotype has a count of ten or more. This beta chain slipped into a library made for alpha chains as a stray read, so its size is not meaningful. The V gene is TRBV7-2, the J gene TRBJ2-5; D is undetermined. Germline-derived CDR1 and CDR2 are SGHTA and FQGNSA. V was shortened by 0 bases and J by 2 bases, with 4 bases between the two germline ends. This CDR3 region has 13 residues. The CDR3 DNA reads as TGTGCCAGCAGCTTAGCGACTCAAGAGACCCAGTACTTC. It yields the protein CASSLATQETQYF.

The sample holds many counts of this clonotype. This beta chain is an off-target read within a library intended for alpha chains, so its frequency means little. The rearrangement uses TRBV20-1 and TRBJ2-2, with TRBD2 identical over 11 bases. This CDR3 contains 17 residues. Germline CDR1 reads DFQATT; CDR2 reads SNEGSKA (reference sequence). V gave up 3 bases and J gave up 1 base; unmatched junction bases: 7. The CDR3 DNA reads TGCAGTGCTAGGCCCGGGACTAGCGGAGTGAACACCGGGGAGCTGTTTTTT. Protein product: CSARPGTSGVNTGELFF.